The 25 T cell receptor beta chains below were found in one sample sequenced in a study of molecular identifiers for immune sequencing clone quantification. TCRdb redid the calling of the PCR reads with MiXCR, one entry per CDR3 protein. Of around 480,000 distinct CDR3 sequences listed, around a fifth are singletons. Sequencing used naive CD8+ T cells from blood, with Jurkat cell RNA spiked in. Subset here: FACS-sorted CD8+CD4-CCR7+CD45RA+ naive T cells. The receptors come from a human donor in good health. Some libraries in this study had Jurkat cell RNA spiked in.

There are a few counts of this clonotype. The genes are TRBV13 and TRBJ2-5; 9 bases fit TRBD1. The V gene end was trimmed by 1 base and the J gene end by 5 bases; junction bases not matched to a gene: 5. Germline loops: CDR1 PRHDT, CDR2 FYEKMQ (reference sequence). This CDR3 is 15 amino acids long. This CDR3 is CASSLAGQGMETQYF. CDR3 nucleotides: TGTGCCAGCAGCTTAGCGGGACAGGGTATGGAGACCCAGTACTTC.

This clonotype has ten or more counts. The chain employs TRBV4-3 and TRBJ1-6; tentatively, D is TRBD1 (6 bases). The V end was cut by 3 bases, the J end by 7 bases, with 7 bases between. CDR3 length: 13 amino acids. Germline V gene data show CDR1 as LGHNA and CDR2 as YSLEER. The CDR3 coding sequence is TGCGCCAGCAGCCATACAGGGAATTCACCCCTCCACTTT. This gives the protein CASSHTGNSPLHF.

The V call is TRBV20-1, the J call TRBJ2-2, with 9 bases identical to TRBD2. Germline V gene data show CDR1 as DFQATT and CDR2 as SNEGSKA (reference sequence). V trimming: 1 base; J trimming: 6 bases; junction bases outside the gene matches: 9. The CDR3 is 16 amino acids. This CDR3 reads CSARAWREGLAGELFF. In DNA, the CDR3 is TGCAGTGCTAGAGCTTGGCGGGAGGGTTTAGCCGGGGAGCTGTTTTTT.

This clonotype came up a few times. The chain couples TRBV6-5 to TRBJ1-3, with 7 bases lining up with TRBD1. Germline V CDR1 and CDR2: MNHEY, SVGAGI. Trimming at V came to 0 bases and at J to 4 bases, leaving 3 bases not matched to a gene. This CDR3 comprises 15 residues. The CDR3 bases are TGTGCCAGCAGTTACTCGACAGGGCCCGGAAACACCATATATTTT. Translating gives CASSYSTGPGNTIYF.

This clonotype has just a few counts. The CDR3 coding sequence is TGTGCCAGCAGCTTAGCGCCCTATACCTATGGCTACACCTTC. It yields the protein CASSLAPYTYGYTF. The chain is built from TRBV13 and TRBJ1-2; D unresolved. The CDR3 runs 14 residues. Trimming took off 1 base at V and 4 bases at J, with 10 bases between the two ends. Per germline, CDR1 PRHDT and CDR2 FYEKMQ (reference sequence).

This clonotype showed up many times. The rearrangement uses TRBV6-6 and TRBJ1-2; the D gene is possibly TRBD1 (5 bases). The CDR3 extends over 13 amino acids. Germline lookup yields CDR1 MNHNY and CDR2 SVGAGI (reference sequence). Trimming removed 4 bases from V and 2 bases from J, with 8 bases in between. CDR3 sequence: CASSSTENYGYTF. CDR3 in DNA: TGTGCCAGCAGTTCGACAGAAAACTATGGCTACACCTTC.

This clonotype was detected a few times. This chain joins TRBV6-2 or TRBV6-3 and TRBJ1-5; tentative D call: TRBD1 (6 bases). The CDR3 runs 19 residues. The germline V gene has CDR1 MNHEY and CDR2 SVGEGT. Trimming took off 6 bases at V and 0 bases at J, with 24 bases between the two ends. CDR3 sequence reads: CASSLTLEEGGYSNQPQHF. The CDR3 bases are TGTGCCAGCAGCCTAACACTGGAGGAGGGGGGCTATAGCAATCAGCCCCAGCATTTT.

In its sample, this clonotype was seen a few times. The V and J genes are TRBV7-9 and TRBJ2-5, with 13 bases aligning to TRBD2. CDR3 length equals 15 residues. Trimming took 5 bases from V and 4 from J; bases not matched to a gene: 4. Germline lookup yields CDR1 SEHNR and CDR2 FQNEAQ (reference sequence). Here the CDR3 reads CASSRTSGSLETQYF. The CDR3 DNA sequence: TGTGCCAGCAGCCGGACTAGCGGGAGTTTAGAGACCCAGTACTTC.

Ten or more counts support this clonotype. This chain joins TRBV20-1 and TRBJ2-7, with D possibly being TRBD2 (5 bases). The CDR3 is 13 amino acids. CDR1 is DFQATT and CDR2 is SNEGSKA in the germline V gene (reference sequence). Trimming pared 6 bases from V and 0 bases from J, leaving 12 bases between. The CDR3 bases are TGCAGTGCAGGGAGCGCCTACTCCTACGAGCAGTACTTC. It is translated as CSAGSAYSYEQYF.

This clonotype has only a few counts. The chain employs TRBV4-1 and TRBJ2-7; 7 bases match TRBD1. The CDR3 consists of 14 residues. Germline lookup yields CDR1 MGHRA and CDR2 YSYEKL. V dropped 1 base and J dropped 3; count of bases not matched to a gene: 3. In DNA, the CDR3 is TGCGCCAGCAGCCAAGCGACAGGGCTCTACGAGCAGTACTTC. Translated, it gives CASSQATGLYEQYF.

This clonotype was counted between two and nine times. The chain links TRBV6-2 or TRBV6-3 to TRBJ1-5; D not resolved. This CDR3 contains 14 residues. Trimming shortened V by 6 bases and J by 5 bases, and 14 bases separated the two germline ends. CDR1 and CDR2 from the germline V gene are MNHEY and SVGEGT. CDR3 DNA sequence: TGTGCCAGCAGCCTAGGACTGTCGGATCAGCCCCAGCATTTT. Translation gives CASSLGLSDQPQHF.

Comments on this clonotype: This could be a read error, since a much larger clone is one nucleotide away. The chain links TRBV7-9 to TRBJ2-7; TRBD1 matches at 10 bases. Germline V lookup: CDR1 SEHNR, CDR2 FQNEAQ (reference sequence). Losses at the gene ends were 0 bases for V and 2 bases for J; bases not matched to a gene: 4. The CDR3 is 16 residues long. CDR3 nucleotides: TGTGCCAGCAGCTTAGCCCCCGGGACAGGGGCCTACGAGCAGTACTTC. The encoded protein is CASSLAPGTGAYEQYF. The full variable domain, its missing parts supplied by reference TRBV7-9 and TRBJ2-7, is DTGVSQNPRHKITKRGQNVTFRCDPISEHNRLYWYRQTLGQGPEFLTYFQNEAQLEKSRLLSDRFSAERPKGSFSTLEIQRTEQGDSAMYLCASSLAPGTGAYEQYFGPGTRLTVT.

In this sample, this clonotype turned up many times. The chain combines TRBV4-3 with TRBJ1-5; tentatively, D is TRBD1 (6 bases). This CDR3 has 15 amino acids. The V end was cut by 0 bases, the J end by 7 bases, with 13 bases between. Looked up from germline, CDR1 is LGHNA and CDR2 is YSLEER. The DNA for the CDR3 is TGCGCCAGCAGCCAAGACGCGGGGGCGGACCAGCCCCAGCATTTT. It is translated as CASSQDAGADQPQHF.

The sample holds a few counts of this clonotype. This sequence joins TRBV27 and TRBJ1-6, with a weak D call TRBD1 (6 bases). CDR3 size: 17 residues. Trimming took off 0 bases at V and 7 bases at J, with 16 bases between the two ends. Germline CDR1 and CDR2: MNHEY and SMNVEV (reference sequence). The CDR3 spells CASSLSWGLLLNSPLHF. The CDR3 DNA is TGTGCCAGCAGTTTATCGTGGGGGCTACTTCTAAATTCACCCCTCCACTTT.

The V gene is TRBV27, the J gene TRBJ2-3, with TRBD1 identical over 9 bases. This CDR3 has 18 residues. Germline V lookup: CDR1 MNHEY, CDR2 SMNVEV (reference sequence). Trimming took 4 bases from V and 0 from J; bases not matched to a gene: 11. The DNA of the CDR3 is TGTGCCAGCAGTTCCCAGGGACAGGGCCTATCTAGCACAGATACGCAGTATTTT. Amino acids: CASSSQGQGLSSTDTQYF.

CDR3 DNA sequence: TGTGCCAGCAGCCCCCCTAGCGGGACCTCCTCCTACAATGAGCAGTTCTTC. It encodes CASSPPSGTSSYNEQFF. The chain recombines TRBV7-2 with TRBJ2-1; TRBD2 matches 9 bases. With V trimmed by 5 bases and J by 0 bases, 8 bases remained unmatched. The CDR3 sequence is 17 residues long. From germline, CDR1 is SGHTA and CDR2 FQGNSA.

The genes are TRBV6-2 or TRBV6-3 and TRBJ1-1; 9 bases fit TRBD1. The CDR3 consists of 14 residues. The germline CDR1 and CDR2 sequences are MNHEY and SVGEGT. Losses at the gene ends were 7 bases for V and 6 bases for J; bases not matched to a gene: 9. The CDR3 DNA is TGTGCCAGCACCCAACAGGGGGCCGGTTCTGAAGCTTTCTTT. Encoded protein: CASTQQGAGSEAFF.

This clonotype has a count of ten or more. This rearrangement joins TRBV7-9 to TRBJ2-1; 7 bases are shared with TRBD1. J gave up 4 bases and V 5 bases, and 5 bases lay outside the gene matches. CDR1 is SEHNR, CDR2 FQNEAQ, per germline (reference sequence). The CDR3 runs to 14 residues. The CDR3 region is CASSPAQGYNEQFF. CDR3 DNA sequence: TGTGCCAGCAGCCCCGCACAGGGGTACAATGAGCAGTTCTTC.

The V and J genes are TRBV13 and TRBJ2-7, with D possibly matching TRBD2 (7 bases). The V end lost 2 bases, the J end lost 3 bases, and 11 bases lay between the germline ends. Germline assignment: CDR1 PRHDT and CDR2 FYEKMQ (reference sequence). CDR3 length: 14 residues. CDR3 region: CASSLFGGLYEQYF. The DNA for the CDR3 is TGTGCCAGCAGCTTATTCGGGGGGCTCTACGAGCAGTACTTC.

This clonotype was counted between two and nine times. This chain links TRBV24-1 with TRBJ1-2; the D is unclear. CDR1 is KGHDR and CDR2 is SFDVKD in the germline V gene. V gave up 7 bases and J gave up 4 bases, with 12 bases separating them. The CDR3 totals 13 residues. The CDR3 DNA is TGTGCCACCAGCCTGAACGAGGGCTATGGCTACACCTTC. This gives the protein CATSLNEGYGYTF.

This clonotype was seen many times. The chain employs TRBV5-6 and TRBJ2-7; D remains unclear. Germline V CDR1 and CDR2: SGHDT, YYEEEE. This CDR3 contains 15 residues. V was trimmed by 0 bases and J by 3 bases, leaving 13 bases between them. This chain's CDR3 is CASSLGPAIYYEQYF. In DNA, the CDR3 is TGTGCCAGCAGCTTGGGTCCAGCGATTTACTACGAGCAGTACTTC. Drawing the rest from reference TRBV5-6 and TRBJ2-7, the complete variable domain is DAGVTQSPTHLIKTRGQQVTLRCSPKSGHDTVSWYQQALGQGPQFIFQYYEEEERQRGNFPDRFSGHQFPNYSSELNVNALLLGDSALYLCASSLGPAIYYEQYFGPGTRLTVT.

Comment on this clonotype: This may come from a read error, since a much larger clone is one base off. The chain is built from TRBV6-2 or TRBV6-3 and TRBJ2-1; D gene uncertain. CDR1 MNHEY and CDR2 SVGEGT come from the germline V gene. CDR3 length equals 15 residues. Here the CDR3 reads CTSSSKGSSYNEQFF. CDR3 bases: TGTACCAGCAGTTCGAAGGGCAGCTCCTACAATGAGCAGTTCTTC.

This clonotype was seen repeatedly, ten times or more. The V gene is TRBV7-2, the J gene TRBJ1-1; 8 bases are a match to TRBD1. The junction had 9 bases not matched to a gene; V was cut back by 3 bases and J by 6 bases. This CDR3 is 15 amino acids long. Germline V CDR1 and CDR2: SGHTA, FQGNSA. The CDR3 DNA follows: TGTGCCAGCAGCTTTCCACCCGGACAGGGCTCTGAAGCTTTCTTT. Its translation: CASSFPPGQGSEAFF.

The chain has TRBV15 and TRBJ2-7, with D perhaps matching TRBD1 (5 bases). Germline CDR1 and CDR2: LNHNV and YYDKDF (reference sequence). This CDR3 has 13 residues. V gave up 2 bases and J gave up 3 bases, with 8 bases separating them. The CDR3 here is CATSRSGYYEQYF. CDR3 nucleotide sequence: TGTGCCACCAGCAGATCAGGGTACTACGAGCAGTACTTC.

The genes are TRBV6-6 and TRBJ1-1; D might be TRBD1 (5 bases). The CDR3 is 14 residues long. V gave up 6 bases and J gave up 4 bases, with 15 bases separating them. Germline V CDR1 and CDR2: MNHNY, SVGAGI (reference sequence). For the CDR3, the DNA is TGTGCCAGCAGGCCCAGGGAGGCTTTCACTGAAGCTTTCTTT. This encodes CASRPREAFTEAFF.